This is a list of T cell receptor beta chains from one sample in a study of blood T cell repertoires in COVID-19. TCRdb's copy holds only in-frame clones and misses some; the assay was immunoSEQ multiplex PCR. The sample holds about 190,000 clones, around 80% seen once. The sample was peripheral blood. These receptors were obtained from a woman aged 45-60 years with acute or convalescent COVID-19. Each CDR3 is given with its conserved first and last residue. A D gene is named only where the DNA matches it firmly. Rows give clone size only sometimes, using once, few, many, or a class for an expanded clone.

j_call: TRBJ2-7
d_call: TRBD1
v_call: TRBV5-1
clone_size: .
cdr3_aa: CASSRQGENYEQYF
cdr3_nt: TGCGCCAGCAGCCGACAGGGGGAGAACTACGAGCAGTACTTC

j_call: TRBJ1-4
d_call: TRBD1
v_call: TRBV4-1
clone_size: .
cdr3_aa: CASSQQDRGPVEKLFF
cdr3_nt: TGCGCCAGCAGCCAGCAGGACAGGGGGCCAGTTGAAAAACTGTTTTTT

j_call: TRBJ1-6
d_call: .
v_call: TRBV28
clone_size: .
cdr3_aa: CASNPRVSGGSPLHF
cdr3_nt: TGTGCCAGCAACCCCCGGGTTAGCGGCGGTTCACCCCTCCACTTT

j_call: TRBJ1-5
d_call: .
v_call: TRBV28
clone_size: few
cdr3_aa: CASRFSVANQPQHF
cdr3_nt: TGTGCCAGCAGATTCTCCGTAGCCAATCAGCCCCAGCATTTT

j_call: TRBJ2-7
d_call: .
v_call: TRBV7-2
clone_size: .
cdr3_aa: CASSLTGGVAYEQYF
cdr3_nt: TGTGCCAGCAGCCTGACTGGCGGAGTAGCCTACGAGCAGTACTTC

j_call: TRBJ2-2
d_call: TRBD2
v_call: TRBV6-2/TRBV6-3
clone_size: once
cdr3_aa: CASSRLAGRTGELFF
cdr3_nt: TGTGCCAGCAGCCGACTAGCGGGACGCACCGGGGAGCTGTTTTTT

j_call: TRBJ2-1
d_call: .
v_call: TRBV28
clone_size: .
cdr3_aa: CASSLARGRGEQFF
cdr3_nt: TGTGCCAGCAGTCTCGCCAGGGGTAGGGGTGAGCAGTTCTTC

j_call: TRBJ2-1
d_call: .
v_call: TRBV14
clone_size: .
cdr3_aa: CASSLKSGGAYNEQFF
cdr3_nt: TGTGCCAGCAGCCTAAAATCGGGCGGGGCCTACAATGAGCAGTTCTTC

j_call: TRBJ2-1
d_call: TRBD1
v_call: TRBV4-3
clone_size: .
cdr3_aa: CASSQGLYRGNEQFF
cdr3_nt: TGCGCCAGCAGCCAAGGACTCTACAGGGGCAATGAGCAGTTCTTC

j_call: TRBJ1-4
d_call: TRBD1
v_call: TRBV9
clone_size: .
cdr3_aa: CASSGGTGGGEKLFF
cdr3_nt: TGTGCCAGCAGCGGGGGGACAGGAGGAGGCGAAAAACTGTTTTTT

j_call: TRBJ1-5
d_call: .
v_call: TRBV6-1
clone_size: .
cdr3_aa: CASSESGGRAANQPQHF
cdr3_nt: TGTGCCAGCAGTGAATCGGGGGGGAGAGCAGCTAATCAGCCCCAGCATTTT

j_call: TRBJ2-2
d_call: .
v_call: TRBV19
clone_size: .
cdr3_aa: CASSIGGWAGELFF
cdr3_nt: TGTGCCAGTAGTATCGGGGGTTGGGCCGGGGAGCTGTTTTTT

j_call: TRBJ2-7
d_call: .
v_call: TRBV9
clone_size: few
cdr3_aa: CASSVGQPRYEQYF
cdr3_nt: TGTGCCAGCAGCGTAGGACAGCCTCGGTACGAGCAGTACTTC